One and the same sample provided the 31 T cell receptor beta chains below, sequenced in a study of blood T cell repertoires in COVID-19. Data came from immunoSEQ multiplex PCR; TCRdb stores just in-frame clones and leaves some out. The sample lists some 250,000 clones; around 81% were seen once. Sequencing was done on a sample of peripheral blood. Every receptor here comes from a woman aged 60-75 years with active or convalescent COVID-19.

The CDR3 region has the DNA TGTGCCAGCAGCCCGACCGGGACTTCGATAGGGCAGTTCTTC. Amino acid sequence: CASSPTGTSIGQFF. V usage is TRBV11-2 and J usage is TRBJ2-1; possibly TRBD2 for D (6 bases). Germline loops: CDR1 SGHAT, CDR2 FQNNGV. V was cut by 5 bases and J by 12 bases, with 20 bases left in between. This CDR3 region has 14 residues.

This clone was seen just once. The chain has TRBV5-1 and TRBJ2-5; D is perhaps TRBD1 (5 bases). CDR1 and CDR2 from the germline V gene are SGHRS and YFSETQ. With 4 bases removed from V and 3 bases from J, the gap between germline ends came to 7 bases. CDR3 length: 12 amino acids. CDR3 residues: CASSQGKETQYF. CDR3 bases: TGCGCCAGCAGCCAGGGAAAAGAGACCCAGTACTTC.

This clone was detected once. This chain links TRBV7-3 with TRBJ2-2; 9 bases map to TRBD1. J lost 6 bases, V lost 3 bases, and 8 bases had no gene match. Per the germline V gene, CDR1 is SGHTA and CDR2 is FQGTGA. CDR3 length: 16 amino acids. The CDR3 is CASSFSTGGGAGELFF. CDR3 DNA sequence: TGTGCCAGCAGCTTTTCGACAGGGGGAGGTGCCGGGGAGCTGTTTTTT. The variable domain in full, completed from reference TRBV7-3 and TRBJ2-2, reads GAGVSQTPSNKVTEKGKYVELRCDPISGHTALYWYRQSLGQGPEFLIYFQGTGAADDSGLPNDRFFAVRPEGSVSTLKIQRTERGDSAVYLCASSFSTGGGAGELFFGEGSRLTVL.

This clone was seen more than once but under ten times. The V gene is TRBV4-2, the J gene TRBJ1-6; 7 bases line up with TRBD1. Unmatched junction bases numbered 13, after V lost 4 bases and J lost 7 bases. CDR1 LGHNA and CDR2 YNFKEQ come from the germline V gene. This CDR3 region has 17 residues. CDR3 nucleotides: TGTGCCAGCAGCCCCGCCTCGGGACAGCTGATGAATTCACCCCTCCACTTT. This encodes CASSPASGQLMNSPLHF.

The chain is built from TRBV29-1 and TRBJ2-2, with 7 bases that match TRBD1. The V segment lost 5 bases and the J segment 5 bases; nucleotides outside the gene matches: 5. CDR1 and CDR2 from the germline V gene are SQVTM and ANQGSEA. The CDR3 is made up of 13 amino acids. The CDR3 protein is CSVPTGRTGELFF. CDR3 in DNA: TGCAGCGTTCCGACAGGGCGAACCGGGGAGCTGTTTTTT.

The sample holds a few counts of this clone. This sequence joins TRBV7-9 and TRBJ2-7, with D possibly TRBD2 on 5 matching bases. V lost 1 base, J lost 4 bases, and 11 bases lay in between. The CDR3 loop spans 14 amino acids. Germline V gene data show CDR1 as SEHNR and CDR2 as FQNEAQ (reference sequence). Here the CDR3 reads CASSLEEELYEQYF. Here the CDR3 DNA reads TGTGCCAGCAGCTTAGAGGAGGAATTGTACGAGCAGTACTTC. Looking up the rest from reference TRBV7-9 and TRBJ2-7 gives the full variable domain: DTGVSQNPRHKITKRGQNVTFRCDPISEHNRLYWYRQTLGQGPEFLTYFQNEAQLEKSRLLSDRFSAERPKGSFSTLEIQRTEQGDSAMYLCASSLEEELYEQYFGPGTRLTVT.

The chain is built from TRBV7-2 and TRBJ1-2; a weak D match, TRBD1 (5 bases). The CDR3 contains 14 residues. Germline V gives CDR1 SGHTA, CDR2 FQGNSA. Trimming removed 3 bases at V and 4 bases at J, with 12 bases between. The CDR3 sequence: CASSFPTAAYGYTF. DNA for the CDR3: TGTGCCAGCAGCTTTCCGACAGCCGCCTATGGCTACACCTTC.

The CDR3, as DNA: TGTGCCAGCAGCCAAGGGGGGGGCCGAGAGACCCAGTACTTC. It is translated as CASSQGGGRETQYF. The J gene is TRBJ2-5, the V gene TRBV3-1 (or the pseudogene TRBV3-2), with D maybe TRBD2 (7 bases). CDR3 length: 14 amino acids. The V and J ends lost 1 base and 4 bases respectively, with 10 bases between them. The germline CDR1 and CDR2 sequences are LGHDT and YNNKEL (reference sequence).

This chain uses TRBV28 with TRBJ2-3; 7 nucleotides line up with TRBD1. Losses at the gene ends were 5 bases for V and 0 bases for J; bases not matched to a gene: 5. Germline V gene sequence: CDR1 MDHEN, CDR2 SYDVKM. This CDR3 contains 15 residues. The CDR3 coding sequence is TGTGCCAGCAGTCGGGACAGACCTAGCACAGATACGCAGTATTTT. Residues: CASSRDRPSTDTQYF.

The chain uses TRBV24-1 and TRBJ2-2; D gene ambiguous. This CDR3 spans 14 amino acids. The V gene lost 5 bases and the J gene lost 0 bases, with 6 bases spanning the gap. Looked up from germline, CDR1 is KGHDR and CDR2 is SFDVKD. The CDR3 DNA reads TGTGCCACCAGTGGGCAGGCGAACACCGGGGAGCTGTTTTTT. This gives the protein CATSGQANTGELFF.

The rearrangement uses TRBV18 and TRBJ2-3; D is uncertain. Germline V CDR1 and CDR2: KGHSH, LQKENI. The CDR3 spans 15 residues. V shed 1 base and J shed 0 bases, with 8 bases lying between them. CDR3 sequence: CASSPLLDSTDTQYF. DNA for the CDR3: TGTGCCAGCTCACCACTGCTAGATAGCACAGATACGCAGTATTTT. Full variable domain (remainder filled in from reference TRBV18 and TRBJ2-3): NAGVMQNPRHLVRRRGQEARLRCSPMKGHSHVYWYRQLPEEGLKFMVYLQKENIIDESGMPKERFSAEFPKEGPSILRIQQVVRGDSAAYFCASSPLLDSTDTQYFGPGTRLTVL.

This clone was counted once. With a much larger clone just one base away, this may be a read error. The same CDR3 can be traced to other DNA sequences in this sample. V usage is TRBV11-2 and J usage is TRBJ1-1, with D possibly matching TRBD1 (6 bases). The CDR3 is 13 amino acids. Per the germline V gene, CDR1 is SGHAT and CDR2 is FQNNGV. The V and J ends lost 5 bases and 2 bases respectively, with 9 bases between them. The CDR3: CASSQQGNTEAFF. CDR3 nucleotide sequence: TGTGCCAGCAGCCAACAGGGAAACACTGAAGCTTTCTTT.

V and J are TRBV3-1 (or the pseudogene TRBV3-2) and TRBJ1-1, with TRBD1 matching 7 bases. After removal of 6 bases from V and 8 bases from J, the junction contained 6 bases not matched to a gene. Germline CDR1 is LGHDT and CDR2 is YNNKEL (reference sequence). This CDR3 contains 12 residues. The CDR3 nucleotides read TGTGCCAGCAGACGACCGGGACAGGAAGCTTTCTTT. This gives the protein CASRRPGQEAFF.

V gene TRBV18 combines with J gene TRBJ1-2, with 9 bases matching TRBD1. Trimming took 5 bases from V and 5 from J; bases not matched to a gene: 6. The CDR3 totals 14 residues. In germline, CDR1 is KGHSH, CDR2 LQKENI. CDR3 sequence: CASSSGQGRYGYTF. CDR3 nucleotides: TGTGCCAGCTCATCGGGACAGGGAAGATATGGCTACACCTTC.

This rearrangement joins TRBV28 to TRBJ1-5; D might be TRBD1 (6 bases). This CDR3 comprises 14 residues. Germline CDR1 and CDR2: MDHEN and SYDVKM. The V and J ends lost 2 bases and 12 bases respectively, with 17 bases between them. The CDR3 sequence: CASSLTLGTRGQHF. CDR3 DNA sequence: TGTGCCAGCAGTTTAACCTTAGGGACACGGGGCCAGCATTTT.

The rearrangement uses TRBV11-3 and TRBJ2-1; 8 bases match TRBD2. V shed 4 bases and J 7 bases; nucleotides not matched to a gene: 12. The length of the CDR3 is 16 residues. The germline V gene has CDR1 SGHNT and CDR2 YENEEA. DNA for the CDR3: TGTGCCAGCAGCTCCAGATTCGGGGGGGCCGGGAATGAGCAGTTCTTC. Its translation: CASSSRFGGAGNEQFF.

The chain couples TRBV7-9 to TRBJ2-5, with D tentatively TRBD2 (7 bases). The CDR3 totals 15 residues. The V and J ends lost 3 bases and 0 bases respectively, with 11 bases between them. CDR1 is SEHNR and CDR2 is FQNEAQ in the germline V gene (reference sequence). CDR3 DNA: TGTGCCAGCAGCTTCGGGGGGCGATACCAAGAGACCCAGTACTTC. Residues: CASSFGGRYQETQYF.

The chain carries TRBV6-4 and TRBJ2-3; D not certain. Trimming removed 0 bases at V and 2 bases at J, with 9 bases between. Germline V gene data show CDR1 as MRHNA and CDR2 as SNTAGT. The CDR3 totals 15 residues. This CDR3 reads CASSDSRLPTDTQYF. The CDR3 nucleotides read TGTGCCAGCAGTGACTCGCGGCTTCCCACAGATACGCAGTATTTT.

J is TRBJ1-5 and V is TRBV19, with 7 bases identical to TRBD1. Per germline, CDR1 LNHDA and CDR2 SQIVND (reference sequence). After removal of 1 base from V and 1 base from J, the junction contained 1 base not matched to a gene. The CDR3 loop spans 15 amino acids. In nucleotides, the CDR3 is TGTGCCAGTAGTATAGCAGGGGGAAGCAATCAGCCCCAGCATTTT. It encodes CASSIAGGSNQPQHF.

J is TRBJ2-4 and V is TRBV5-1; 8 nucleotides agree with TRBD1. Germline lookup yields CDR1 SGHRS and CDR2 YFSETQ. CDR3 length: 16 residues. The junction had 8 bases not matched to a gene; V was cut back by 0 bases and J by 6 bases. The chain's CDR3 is CASSLAGDRGRNIQYF. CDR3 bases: TGCGCCAGCAGCTTGGCCGGAGACAGGGGAAGAAACATTCAGTACTTC. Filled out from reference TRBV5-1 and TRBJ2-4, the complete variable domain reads KAGVTQTPRYLIKTRGQQVTLSCSPISGHRSVSWYQQTPGQGLQFLFEYFSETQRNKGNFPGRFSGRQFSNSRSEMNVSTLELGDSALYLCASSLAGDRGRNIQYFGAGTRLSVL.

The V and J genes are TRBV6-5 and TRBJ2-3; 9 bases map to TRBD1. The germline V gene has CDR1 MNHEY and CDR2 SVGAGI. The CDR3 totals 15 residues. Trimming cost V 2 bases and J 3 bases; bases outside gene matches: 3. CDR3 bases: TGTGCCAGCAGTTACAACGGACAGGGGACAGATACGCAGTATTTT. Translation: CASSYNGQGTDTQYF.

CDR3 residues: CASSEDSLNTEAFF. The CDR3 nucleotides read TGTGCCAGCAGCGAGGACAGCTTGAACACTGAAGCTTTCTTT. The chain joins TRBV7-2 to TRBJ1-1; weak D call: TRBD1 (6 bases). V dropped 5 bases and J dropped 0 bases, with 10 bases sitting between them. Germline V CDR1 and CDR2: SGHTA, FQGNSA. This CDR3 region has 14 residues.

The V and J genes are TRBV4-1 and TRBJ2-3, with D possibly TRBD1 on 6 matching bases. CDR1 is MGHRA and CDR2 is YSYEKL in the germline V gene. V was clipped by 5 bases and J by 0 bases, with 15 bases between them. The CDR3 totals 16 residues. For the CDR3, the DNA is TGCGCCAGCAGCGGTGCTGACAGGTTAAGCACAGATACGCAGTATTTT. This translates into CASSGADRLSTDTQYF.

The CDR3 loop reads CASSLAGTGNNQPQHF. CDR3 nucleotides: TGTGCCAGCAGCTTAGCCGGGACTGGAAACAATCAGCCCCAGCATTTT. V and J are TRBV7-2 and TRBJ1-5; D possibly corresponds to TRBD1 (5 bases). V shed 0 bases and J shed 3 bases, with 12 bases lying between them. Per germline, CDR1 SGHTA and CDR2 FQGNSA. CDR3 length: 16 residues.

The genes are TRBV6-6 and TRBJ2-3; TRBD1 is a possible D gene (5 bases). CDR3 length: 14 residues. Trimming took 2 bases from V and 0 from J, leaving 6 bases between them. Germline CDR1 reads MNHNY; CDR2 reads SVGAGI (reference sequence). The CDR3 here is CASSYDSSTDTQYF. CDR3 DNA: TGTGCCAGCAGTTACGACAGCAGCACAGATACGCAGTATTTT.

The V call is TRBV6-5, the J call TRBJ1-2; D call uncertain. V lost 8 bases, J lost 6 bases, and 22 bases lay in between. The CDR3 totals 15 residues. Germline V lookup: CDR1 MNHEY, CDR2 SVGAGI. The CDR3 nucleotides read TGTGCCAGCTTCTCTCCCGGGTTCTTCCTCGATGGCTACACCTTC. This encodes CASFSPGFFLDGYTF.

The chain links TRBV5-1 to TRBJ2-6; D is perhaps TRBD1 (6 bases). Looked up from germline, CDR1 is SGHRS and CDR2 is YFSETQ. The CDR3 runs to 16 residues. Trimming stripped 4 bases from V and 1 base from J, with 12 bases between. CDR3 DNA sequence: TGCGCCAGCAGCCCAAACAGGGTGTCTGGGGCCAACGTCCTGACTTTC. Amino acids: CASSPNRVSGANVLTF.

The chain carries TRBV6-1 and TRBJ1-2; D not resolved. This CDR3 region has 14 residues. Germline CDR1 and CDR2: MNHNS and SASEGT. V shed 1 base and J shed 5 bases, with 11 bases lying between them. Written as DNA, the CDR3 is TGTGCCAGCAGTGAAGGGCCTCGTAATTATGGCTACACCTTC. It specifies CASSEGPRNYGYTF.

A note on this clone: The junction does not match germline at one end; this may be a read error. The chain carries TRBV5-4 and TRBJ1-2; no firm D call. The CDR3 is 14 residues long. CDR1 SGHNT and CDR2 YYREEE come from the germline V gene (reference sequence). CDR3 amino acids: CASRLDAAGRGYTF. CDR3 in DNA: TGTGCCAGCAGGTTGGACGCGGCCGGGAGGGGCTACACCTTC.

CDR3 residues: CASGRGQGSSYEQYF. In nucleotides, the CDR3 is TGTGCTAGTGGAAGGGGACAGGGGTCATCCTACGAGCAGTACTTC. The J gene is TRBJ2-7, the V gene TRBV12-5, with 10 positions matching TRBD1. Trimming removed 6 bases from V and 1 base from J; junction bases left unmatched: 6. The germline V gene has CDR1 LGHNT and CDR2 FRNRAP. There are 15 residues in the CDR3.

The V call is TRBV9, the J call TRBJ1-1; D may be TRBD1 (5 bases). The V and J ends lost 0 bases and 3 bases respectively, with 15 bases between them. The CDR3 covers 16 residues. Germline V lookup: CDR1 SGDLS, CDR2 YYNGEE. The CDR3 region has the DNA TGTGCCAGCAGCGTAGGAGATAGGGGTTACGACACTGAAGCTTTCTTT. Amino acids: CASSVGDRGYDTEAFF.